This T cell receptor beta chain was found in a study of graft-versus-host responses after intestinal transplantation. In the study overall: Each recipient received a multivisceral, liver-intestinal, or isolated intestinal graft. Anti-thymocyte globulin induction, then tacrolimus and steroids for two to four years, went to all recipients.

Study outcomes and limitations: Association was observed between peak circulating GvH clone levels and early post-transplant HvG declines. GvH clones turned up in recipient marrow; some had shown up first in ileum or blood.

Trimming cost V 1 base and J 6 bases; bases outside gene matches: 2. The CDR3 extends over 14 amino acids. The V gene's germline CDR1 is SGHTA and CDR2 FQGNSA. TCRdb keeps only in-frame clones here, not all; method: immunoSEQ multiplex PCR. The sample carries about 93,000 clones, roughly 93% recorded once. On this clone itself: Its target is not known.

Sample: unstimulated CD8+ T cells sorted from spleen or lymph node cells, taken before intestinal transplant. The sequence was obtained from a human donor who received an intestinal transplant. The chain has TRBV7-2 and TRBJ2-2; 7 bases are a match to TRBD2. The CDR3 loop reads CASSLVGLPGELFF. The CDR3 DNA follows: TGTGCCAGCAGCTTAGTGGGACTACCCGGGGAGCTGTTTTTT.